Listed below are T cell receptor beta chains from one sample, sequenced in a study of T cells in Graves' hyperthyroidism and ophthalmopathy. TCRdb reprocessed the multiplex PCR reads via MiXCR and lists one record per CDR3 protein. The profile shows fewer than 350,000 distinct CDR3 sequences, roughly a fifth of them singletons. The sample comprised blood. Source of these receptors: a man aged 50 to 59 with Graves' ophthalmopathy. Both conserved end residues are part of each CDR3. A D gene is named only where the DNA matches it firmly. Clone size appears in some rows only: once, few, many, or a class for an expanded clone.

>TRBV30|many|TRBD2|TRBJ2-7
CAWSVGGSSYEQYF
TGTGCCTGGAGTGTCGGCGGGAGCTCCTACGAGCAGTACTTC
>TRBV7-6|many|TRBD2|TRBJ2-5
CASSLWGGVETQYF
TGTGCCAGCAGCTTATGGGGGGGTGTGGAGACCCAGTACTTC
>TRBV10-3|.|TRBD1|TRBJ2-7
CAISESRTGSYEQYF
TGTGCCATCAGTGAGTCAAGGACAGGGTCCTACGAGCAGTACTTC
>TRBV19|.|TRBD1|TRBJ2-7
CASSIENTGTGIYEQYF
TGTGCCAGTAGTATAGAAAATACCGGGACAGGGATCTACGAGCAGTACTTC
>TRBV25-1|.|TRBD2|TRBJ2-2
CASSAGLAGAGSTGELFF
TGTGCCAGCAGTGCGGGACTAGCGGGAGCGGGGAGCACCGGGGAGCTGTTTTTT
>TRBV20-1|.|.|TRBJ2-4
CSAREPQLAKNIQYF
TGCAGTGCTAGAGAACCCCAACTAGCCAAAAACATTCAGTACTTC
>TRBV28|few|.|TRBJ2-3
CASSSVRGTVSLDTQYF
TGTGCCAGCAGTTCAGTTCGCGGGACAGTGAGCTTAGATACGCAGTATTTT
>TRBV28|many|.|TRBJ2-5
CASSKDGHQQTQYF
TGTGCCAGCAGTAAGGACGGACACCAACAGACCCAGTACTTC
>TRBV28|.|.|TRBJ2-2
CASSHRVWVNTGELFF
TGTGCCAGCAGCCACCGGGTGTGGGTGAACACCGGGGAGCTGTTTTTT
>TRBV24-1|many|.|TRBJ1-1
CATSDSGGNTEAFF
TGTGCCACCAGTGATTCTGGGGGGAACACTGAAGCTTTCTTT
>TRBV20-1|.|TRBD2|TRBJ2-3
CSAGLAADTQYF
TGCAGTGCAGGACTAGCCGCAGATACGCAGTATTTT
>TRBV30|many|.|TRBJ2-5
CAWCSVQETQYF
TGTGCCTGGTGTTCCGTCCAAGAGACCCAGTACTTC
>TRBV20-1|.|.|TRBJ2-7
CSASRLLVSYEQYF
TGCAGTGCTTCCCGATTGTTGGTCTCCTACGAGCAGTACTTC
>TRBV5-1|few|.|TRBJ1-4
CASSLGGSPNEKLFF
TGCGCCAGCAGCTTGGGGGGTTCTCCTAATGAAAAACTGTTTTTT
>TRBV7-8|few|TRBD1|TRBJ1-5
CASSPIQGANQPQHF
TGTGCCAGCAGCCCAATCCAGGGGGCCAATCAGCCCCAGCATTTT
>TRBV5-8|.|.|TRBJ1-2
CASSSSQGIYGYTF
TGTGCCAGCAGCTCGTCGCAGGGGATCTATGGCTACACCTTC
>TRBV27|.|.|TRBJ1-6
CASSINSASPLHF
TGTGCCAGCAGTATCAACAGCGCTTCACCCCTCCACTTT
>TRBV20-1|many|TRBD2|TRBJ2-7
CSAKEVAGSYEQYF
TGCAGTGCAAAGGAGGTAGCGGGCTCCTACGAGCAGTACTTC
>TRBV15|.|.|TRBJ2-3
CATSRARGDTDTQYF
TGTGCCACCAGCAGAGCCAGAGGGGACACAGATACGCAGTATTTT